What follows are 5 T cell receptor beta chains derived from one specimen sequenced in a study of blood T cell repertoires in COVID-19. The repertoire was sequenced with immunoSEQ multiplex PCR; TCRdb's copy has only in-frame clones and lacks some. The sample has some 200,000 clones, roughly 86% seen once. The specimen sequenced was PBMCs or T cells enriched from blood (not recorded which). These receptors originate from a man in his late teens or twenties with acute COVID-19.

The table lists this clone with a few counts. The chain uses TRBV4-2 and TRBJ2-1, with D possibly matching TRBD2 (6 bases). Trimming left V 4 bases short and J 2 bases short, with 12 bases between. This CDR3 comprises 15 residues. Germline V gene lookup returns CDR1 LGHNA and CDR2 YNFKEQ. CDR3 nucleotides: TGTGCCAGCAGCCCTAGCGCTACACCCTACAATGAGCAGTTCTTC. Protein: CASSPSATPYNEQFF.

The genes are TRBV7-2 and TRBJ2-2; 8 nucleotides agree with TRBD2. The CDR3 sequence is 17 residues long. V was pared by 1 base and J by 5 bases, with 9 bases of the junction left unmatched. Per germline, CDR1 SGHTA and CDR2 FQGNSA. The CDR3: CASSLDPAGVVTGELFF. As DNA, the CDR3 is TGTGCCAGCAGCTTAGACCCAGCGGGAGTGGTGACCGGGGAGCTGTTTTTT. Full variable domain (missing parts from reference TRBV7-2 and TRBJ2-2): GAGVSQSPSNKVTEKGKDVELRCDPISGHTALYWYRQSLGQGLEFLIYFQGNSAPDKSGLPSDRFSAERTGGSVSTLTIQRTQQEDSAVYLCASSLDPAGVVTGELFFGEGSRLTVL.

In its sample, this clone was seen a few times. The V gene is TRBV5-1, the J gene TRBJ2-7, with D unclear. V lost 0 bases and J 6 bases, leaving 4 bases between the germline ends. The CDR3 spans 11 residues. CDR1 and CDR2 (germline): SGHRS, YFSETQ. The CDR3 region is CASSLDIEQYF. As DNA, the CDR3 is TGCGCCAGCAGCTTGGACATCGAGCAGTACTTC.

The chain carries TRBV9 and TRBJ2-2; 9 nucleotides match TRBD2. Germline values: CDR1 SGDLS, CDR2 YYNGEE. The CDR3 is 15 residues long. The V and J ends lost 0 bases and 6 bases, in that order; junction bases with no gene match: 3. CDR3 residues: CASSVEIAGAGELFF. CDR3 nucleotide sequence: TGTGCCAGCAGCGTAGAGATAGCGGGAGCCGGGGAGCTGTTTTTT.

The chain is built from TRBV30 and TRBJ1-1; TRBD1 might be the D (6 bases). The germline V and J ends were trimmed by 6 bases and 3 bases, with 14 bases remaining between them. Germline loops: CDR1 GTSNPN, CDR2 SVGIG (reference sequence). The length of the CDR3 is 13 residues. CDR3 amino acids: CACSGGGDTEAFF. CDR3 in DNA: TGTGCCTGTTCGGGAGGGGGGGACACTGAAGCTTTCTTT.